Presented here are 9 T cell receptor beta chains from one specimen sequenced in a study of cytomegalovirus exposure and HLA in healthy donors (TCRdb year 2017). Library generation was performed with the immunoSEQ multiplex PCR assay. The multiplex PCR relied on a mix of 60 forward primers for TCR Vbeta segments and 13 reverse primers for TCR Jbeta segments. TCRdb holds this immuneACCESS table with in-frame rearrangements only. Some clones are missing; in checked studies, unresolved V genes explain under half, and the rest has no known cause. The sample profile shows more than 200,000 clones; about 80% of them were found once. The ten largest clonotypes hold around 1.4% of the sample. Sequenced material: PBMCs. These receptors all come from a girl between 5 and 17 years old in good health and CMV-seronegative.

V gene TRBV7-6 combines with J gene TRBJ1-1; no reliable D call. This CDR3 has 14 amino acids. Germline V gives CDR1 SGHVS, CDR2 FNYEAQ. Trimming removed 1 base at V and 5 bases at J, with 11 bases between. The chain's CDR3 is CASSLGLEGTEAFF. In nucleotides, the CDR3 is TGTGCCAGCAGCTTAGGACTGGAAGGTACTGAAGCTTTCTTT.

Details on this clone: The same CDR3 can be traced to other DNA sequences in this sample. This rearrangement joins TRBV5-1 to TRBJ2-5, with D possibly matching TRBD1 (6 bases). The CDR3 consists of 13 residues. CDR1 is SGHRS and CDR2 is YFSETQ in the germline V gene. V was pared by 0 bases and J by 4 bases, with 7 bases between. DNA for the CDR3: TGCGCCAGCAGCTTGGGAGGGGGAGAGACCCAGTACTTC. This gives the protein CASSLGGGETQYF.

The chain has TRBV4-1 and TRBJ2-7; TRBD2 matches 8 bases. Losses at the gene ends were 1 base for V and 2 bases for J; bases not matched to a gene: 4. CDR1 and CDR2 (germline): MGHRA, YSYEKL. The CDR3 runs 15 residues. The CDR3 sequence is CASSQGALAAYEQYF. CDR3 bases: TGCGCCAGCAGCCAAGGAGCACTAGCGGCCTACGAGCAGTACTTC.

V gene TRBV28 combines with J gene TRBJ2-7, with 7 bases fitting TRBD1. The V and J ends lost 6 bases and 5 bases, in that order; junction bases with no gene match: 13. Germline CDR1 is MDHEN and CDR2 is SYDVKM. This CDR3 region has 15 residues. CDR3 residues: CASSPGTASFNEQYF. The CDR3 bases are TGTGCCAGCAGCCCAGGGACAGCTTCCTTTAACGAGCAGTACTTC.

This clone came up a few times. Written as DNA, the CDR3 is TGTGCCATCGGTCCAGCGGGAAATGAGCAGTTCTTC. Protein: CAIGPAGNEQFF. The genes are TRBV10-3 and TRBJ2-1; 7 bases are shared with TRBD2. This CDR3 comprises 12 residues. The V and J ends lost 8 bases and 7 bases, in that order; junction bases with no gene match: 5. Germline V gene data show CDR1 as ENHRY and CDR2 as SYGVKD.

CDR3 coding DNA: TGCGCCAGCAGCCAGCGTCATTCAGGGGTCGTCCAAGAGACCCAGTACTTC. This translates into CASSQRHSGVVQETQYF. V is TRBV4-1 and J is TRBJ2-5; D perhaps matches TRBD1 (6 bases). CDR3 length: 17 amino acids. V was cut by 3 bases and J by 1 base, with 18 bases left in between. Germline V CDR1 and CDR2: MGHRA, YSYEKL.

The chain recombines TRBV7-2 with TRBJ2-1; 15 bases align to TRBD2. Germline CDR1 is SGHTA and CDR2 is FQGNSA. This CDR3 region has 17 residues. V shed 1 base, J shed 8 bases, and the junction held 6 bases outside the gene matches. In DNA, the CDR3 is TGTGCCAGCAGCTTAGTAGGGACTAGCGGGGGGCGGGATGAGCAGTTCTTC. The encoded protein is CASSLVGTSGGRDEQFF.

This clone is a singleton in its sample. The chain couples TRBV30 to TRBJ2-1; TRBD2 matches 16 bases. The CDR3 is made up of 16 amino acids. V shed 6 bases and J 8 bases; nucleotides not matched to a gene: 10. The germline V gene has CDR1 GTSNPN and CDR2 SVGIG (reference sequence). DNA for the CDR3: TGTGCCTGCAATACCGGGACTAGCGGGGGGGCCCATGAGCAGTTCTTC. Translated: CACNTGTSGGAHEQFF.

This chain links TRBV27 with TRBJ2-3, with D maybe TRBD2 (6 bases). This CDR3 contains 17 residues. The V end lost 5 bases, the J end lost 6 bases, and 24 bases lay between the germline ends. In germline, CDR1 is MNHEY, CDR2 SMNVEV (reference sequence). The CDR3 DNA follows: TGTGCCAGCAGTCCGACCTGGGGGTCGCGGGGATGGGATACGCAGTATTTT. It yields the protein CASSPTWGSRGWDTQYF.